The rows below give T cell receptor beta chains drawn from one sample of a study of identical twins. TCRdb used MiXCR to reprocess the 5' RACE reads, holding one entry per CDR3 protein. The data contain about 530,000 distinct CDR3 sequences, 13% to 15% of them seen just once; the ten biggest clones take up about 0.47%. The same sample was also studied in work on yellow fever vaccine responses in identical twins.

Sequencing was performed on CD4+ T cells sorted from blood. These receptors all come from a young woman in good health. CDR3s include the opening cysteine and the closing phenylalanine or tryptophan. The D gene is left open where the match is weak. A row's size may be missing; if present it is once, few, many or a size class.

v_gene,d_gene,abundance,j_gene,CDR3aa,CDR3nt
TRBV6-1,-,-,TRBJ1-4,CASRPHLNGRKLFF,TGTGCCAGCAGACCCCATCTTAACGGAAGAAAACTGTTTTTT
TRBV10-1,TRBD1,few,TRBJ2-1,CASSEPGGQGHNEQFF,TGCGCCAGCAGTGAGCCGGGGGGACAGGGTCACAATGAGCAGTTCTTC
TRBV6-1,TRBD1,-,TRBJ1-6,CASRKRDRDNSPLHF,TGTGCCAGCAGGAAGCGGGACAGGGATAATTCACCCCTCCACTTT
TRBV5-5,TRBD2,-,TRBJ2-1,CASSTRLAGSVSEQFF,TGTGCCAGCAGCACAAGACTAGCGGGGTCTGTCTCGGAGCAGTTCTTC
TRBV12-3/TRBV12-4,-,few,TRBJ1-5,CASSPGQPTQPQHF,TGTGCCAGCAGCCCTGGACAGCCTACTCAGCCCCAGCATTTT
TRBV6-1,TRBD2,-,TRBJ2-1,CASRGLAGVSSYNEQFF,TGTGCCAGCAGGGGACTAGCGGGGGTTTCCTCCTACAATGAGCAGTTCTTC
TRBV7-9,-,-,TRBJ2-3,CASSLVGNTDTQYF,TGTGCCAGCAGCTTAGTGGGCAACACAGATACGCAGTATTTT
TRBV12-3/TRBV12-4,-,-,TRBJ2-7,CASSFGMIYEQYF,TGTGCCAGCAGTTTTGGCATGATCTACGAGCAGTACTTC
TRBV6-1,-,once,TRBJ2-3,CASSWGAGTDTQYF,TGTGCCAGCTCATGGGGCGCCGGCACAGATACGCAGTATTTT
TRBV20-1,-,few,TRBJ1-2,CSARDPNNYGYTF,TGCAGTGCTAGAGATCCGAACAACTATGGCTACACCTTC
TRBV10-3,-,few,TRBJ1-1,CAITQDRNTEAFF,TGTGCCATCACACAGGACCGGAACACTGAAGCTTTCTTT
TRBV20-1,TRBD2,-,TRBJ2-4,CSADRPAGGDKNIQYF,TGCAGTGCTGATAGACCAGCGGGAGGAGACAAAAACATTCAGTACTTC
TRBV3-1,TRBD2,-,TRBJ2-5,CASSHQGLAGGRETQYF,TGTGCCAGCAGCCACCAGGGACTAGCGGGGGGAAGAGAGACCCAGTACTTC
TRBV2,TRBD1,few,TRBJ2-3,CASSARDRFTDTQYF,TGTGCCAGCAGCGCCCGGGACAGGTTCACAGATACGCAGTATTTT
TRBV3-1,TRBD2,few,TRBJ2-1,CASSTRGGSGGEQFF,TGTGCCAGCAGCACGCGCGGGGGGTCCGGGGGTGAGCAGTTCTTC
TRBV5-1,-,-,TRBJ2-1,CASSLAQKNEQFF,TGCGCCAGCAGCTTGGCCCAGAAGAATGAGCAGTTCTTC
TRBV7-2,-,-,TRBJ2-2,CASSLGHPYPTLGELFF,TGTGCCAGCAGCTTGGGACACCCCTACCCCACCCTCGGGGAGCTGTTTTTT
TRBV6-1,TRBD1,few,TRBJ2-2,CASRKTGTGDTGELFF,TGTGCCAGCAGAAAAACCGGGACAGGGGACACCGGGGAGCTGTTTTTT
TRBV11-3,-,-,TRBJ1-1,CASSLTRTEAFF,TGTGCCAGCAGCCTGACACGGACTGAAGCTTTCTTT
TRBV29-1,-,few,TRBJ2-2,CSVEVGTTGTGELFF,TGCAGCGTTGAAGTGGGGACGACGGGCACCGGGGAGCTGTTTTTT
TRBV6-1,-,-,TRBJ2-7,CASSAYRDDVGF,TGTGCCAGCAGTGCTTACAGGGACGACGTTGGCTTC
TRBV10-2,TRBD2,few,TRBJ2-3,CASSESSGRGDTQYF,TGCGCCAGCAGTGAGTCTAGCGGGAGGGGAGATACGCAGTATTTT
TRBV21-1,-,-,TRBJ1-6,CANAKDRGVLNSPLHF,TGTGCCAACGCTAAGGACAGGGGGGTATTGAATTCACCCCTCCACTTT
TRBV5-1,-,-,TRBJ2-2,CASSWYRVAGELFF,TGCGCCAGCAGCTGGTACAGGGTTGCCGGGGAGCTGTTTTTT
TRBV12-3/TRBV12-4,TRBD1,-,TRBJ1-2,CASSPPTGGVNGYTF,TGTGCCAGCAGTCCGCCGACAGGGGGCGTAAACGGCTACACCTTC
TRBV7-6,TRBD2,-,TRBJ2-1,CASSLGAGGSQWEQFF,TGTGCCAGCAGCTTAGGAGCGGGGGGCTCCCAATGGGAGCAGTTCTTC
TRBV10-1,-,few,TRBJ2-1,CASSESGGLNNEQFF,TGCGCCAGCAGTGAGTCTGGGGGGCTGAACAATGAGCAGTTCTTC
TRBV4-1,-,few,TRBJ2-2,CASSQDLAENTGELFF,TGCGCCAGCAGCCAAGATCTGGCAGAAAATACCGGGGAGCTGTTTTTT
TRBV28,-,few,TRBJ2-1,CASGSTRFF,TGTGCCAGCGGCTCTACGCGGTTCTTC
TRBV7-2,TRBD1,-,TRBJ1-1,CASRQGGANTEAFF,TGTGCCAGCAGACAGGGGGGAGCGAACACTGAAGCTTTCTTT
TRBV2,-,-,TRBJ2-1,CASSQGSKEQFF,TGTGCCAGCAGTCAGGGGAGTAAAGAGCAGTTCTTC
TRBV20-1,-,-,TRBJ2-3,CSARDYGLFGTQYF,TGCAGTGCTAGAGACTACGGACTCTTCGGGACGCAGTATTTT
TRBV6-1,TRBD2,-,TRBJ2-1,CASSTSGTSLYNEQFF,TGTGCCAGCAGTACCTCCGGGACTAGCCTTTACAATGAGCAGTTCTTC
TRBV27,-,-,TRBJ2-2,CASSLKRNTGELFF,TGTGCCAGCAGTTTAAAGCGGAACACCGGGGAGCTGTTTTTT
TRBV29-1,-,-,TRBJ2-1,CSVERAELNSYNEQFF,TGCAGCGTTGAAAGGGCAGAACTTAACTCCTACAATGAGCAGTTCTTC
TRBV2,-,-,TRBJ1-5,CASSEEDQPQHF,TGTGCCAGCAGTGAAGAGGATCAGCCCCAGCATTTT
TRBV12-3/TRBV12-4,TRBD2,few,TRBJ2-5,CASSPPTSGGGETQYF,TGTGCCAGCAGTCCGCCGACTAGCGGGGGGGGAGAGACCCAGTACTTC